Presented here are 30 T cell receptor beta chains from one specimen sequenced in a study of shared T cell receptors in the human thymus listed by TCRdb under 2021. Library construction relied on the immunoSEQ multiplex PCR assay. TCRdb limited this immuneACCESS table to in-frame rearrangements with V and J called. A share of clones is missing; checked studies link under half to unresolved V genes, and the rest is unexplained. Here the sample has about 660,000 clones; around 89% occur a single time. The top ten clonotypes cover approximately 0.01% of the sample. This sample was shared with a second study, whose subject was human thymus T cells.

The sequencing sample was made of thymocytes. These receptors were obtained from a boy in the first two years of life with a congenital heart defect. Donor details come from another sample of the same person, matched by shared clones.

This clone has just one count. The gene calls are TRBV19 and TRBJ2-1, with 7 bases matching TRBD1. Unmatched junction bases numbered 25, after V lost 3 bases and J lost 8 bases. CDR1 and CDR2 (germline): LNHDA, SQIVND (reference sequence). This CDR3 is 20 amino acids long. The CDR3 region has the DNA TGTGCCAGTAGTATCATGGTGGGACACAGGGGCCCTAGCTACCTCCATGAGCAGTTCTTC. Residues: CASSIMVGHRGPSYLHEQFF.

The V and J genes are TRBV30 and TRBJ2-7; the match to TRBD1 covers 7 bases. V shed 1 base and J 3 bases; nucleotides not matched to a gene: 9. The CDR3 contains 15 residues. Germline loops: CDR1 GTSNPN, CDR2 SVGIG (reference sequence). In nucleotides, the CDR3 is TGTGCCTGGAGTGGAACAGGGGATGGAGTCTACGAGCAGTACTTC. Encoded protein: CAWSGTGDGVYEQYF.

CDR3 nucleotide sequence: TGTGCCAGCAGCCAGGCGGACAGATCATCCTACAATGAGCAGTTCTTC. This gives the protein CASSQADRSSYNEQFF. The chain joins TRBV7-2 to TRBJ2-1; weak D call: TRBD1 (6 bases). CDR3 length: 16 amino acids. Germline CDR1 SGHTA, CDR2 FQGNSA. The V and J ends lost 5 bases and 1 base respectively, with 15 bases between them.

The rearrangement links TRBV29-1 to TRBJ2-7; D is uncertain. V lost 2 bases and J 2 bases, leaving 19 bases between the germline ends. Germline CDR1 is SQVTM and CDR2 is ANQGSEA. This CDR3 is 16 amino acids long. CDR3 bases: TGCAGCGTTGAAATCCCCAGACAAGAAAAACCCTACGAGCAGTACTTC. The encoded protein is CSVEIPRQEKPYEQYF.

The genes are TRBV10-2 and TRBJ1-2; 10 positions agree with TRBD1. Looked up from germline, CDR1 is WSHSY and CDR2 is SAAADI. V lost 8 bases to trimming and J lost 8 bases; unmatched junction nucleotides: 11. CDR3 length: 14 residues. The CDR3 DNA is TGCGCCAGCCGTCAGACAGGGGGCCCCTCAGGCTACACCTTC. It translates to CASRQTGGPSGYTF.

The chain couples TRBV9 to TRBJ2-7; 9 bases map to TRBD1. This CDR3 is built from 15 residues. Germline CDR1 and CDR2: SGDLS and YYNGEE. V dropped 0 bases and J dropped 6; count of bases not matched to a gene: 7. The CDR3 DNA is TGTGCCAGCAGCGTAGAGGGGACAGGGAGGGCCGAGCAGTACTTC. Its translation: CASSVEGTGRAEQYF.

CDR3 DNA sequence: TGCGCCAGCAGTGATGGGAGCGGGAGAGTCAATGAGCAGTTCTTC. As protein: CASSDGSGRVNEQFF. V and J are TRBV10-1 and TRBJ2-1; 8 bases are shared with TRBD2. The CDR3 is 15 residues long. Looked up from germline, CDR1 is WNHNN and CDR2 is SYGVQD (reference sequence). The ends lost 3 bases at V and 6 bases at J; junction bases unmatched: 7.

The chain is built from TRBV27 and TRBJ2-7; 8 bases align to TRBD2. The germline gives CDR1 MNHEY, CDR2 SMNVEV (reference sequence). CDR3 size: 15 residues. Trimming cost V 5 bases and J 3 bases; bases outside gene matches: 9. The CDR3 reads CASSPSAGVVYEQYF. The DNA for the CDR3 is TGTGCCAGCAGTCCCTCAGCGGGAGTGGTCTACGAGCAGTACTTC.

The V call is TRBV9, the J call TRBJ2-3; 11 bases are shared with TRBD1. The V gene's germline CDR1 is SGDLS and CDR2 YYNGEE. The CDR3 has 16 amino acids. J was trimmed by 2 bases and V by 4 bases; bases with no gene match: 6. CDR3 sequence: CASSPKGQGDTDTQYF. The CDR3 region has the DNA TGTGCCAGCAGCCCCAAGGGACAGGGGGACACAGATACGCAGTATTTT.

This chain links TRBV15 with TRBJ2-5; D is unclear. Germline V gene data show CDR1 as LNHNV and CDR2 as YYDKDF (reference sequence). The germline V and J ends were trimmed by 3 bases and 5 bases, with 10 bases remaining between them. The CDR3 consists of 13 residues. This chain's CDR3 is CATSRGRAETQYF. The CDR3 DNA reads as TGTGCCACCAGCAGGGGCCGTGCTGAGACCCAGTACTTC.

The V call is TRBV10-3, the J call TRBJ2-1; D possibly corresponds to TRBD2 (7 bases). CDR3 length equals 12 residues. Germline CDR1 and CDR2: ENHRY and SYGVKD. V was trimmed by 4 bases and J by 8 bases, leaving 9 bases between them. The CDR3 sequence: CAISGGGDEQFF. In DNA, the CDR3 is TGTGCCATCAGTGGAGGGGGGGATGAGCAGTTCTTC.

This clone has only one observation. The chain joins TRBV7-9 to TRBJ2-4; 11 positions agree with TRBD1. V trimming: 6 bases; J trimming: 1 base; junction bases outside the gene matches: 5. CDR1 SEHNR and CDR2 FQNEAQ come from the germline V gene (reference sequence). The CDR3 contains 16 residues. The CDR3 DNA reads TGTGCCAGCAGTCCCGGACAGGGGGCGGCCAAAAACATTCAGTACTTC. Its protein is CASSPGQGAAKNIQYF.

The genes are TRBV4-3 and TRBJ1-4; D gene uncertain. Germline V gives CDR1 LGHNA, CDR2 YSLEER. CDR3 length: 18 residues. V lost 0 bases to trimming and J lost 5 bases, with 19 bases between them. DNA of the CDR3: TGCGCCAGCAGCCAAGAAGGGAGACCGTCAAAAAAGAATGAAAAACTGTTTTTT. This codes for CASSQEGRPSKKNEKLFF.

The chain has TRBV2 and TRBJ2-7, with 13 bases fitting TRBD2. CDR1 and CDR2 from the germline V gene are SNHLY and FYNNEI. The CDR3 length is 20 residues. The ends lost 6 bases at V and 6 bases at J; junction bases unmatched: 23. The CDR3 sequence is CASRTGTGGLGLAGASEQYF. The CDR3 nucleotides read TGTGCCAGCAGGACCGGGACAGGGGGTCTAGGACTAGCGGGAGCCTCCGAGCAGTACTTC.

V usage is TRBV10-3 and J usage is TRBJ1-2, with 10 bases fitting TRBD1. Germline assignment: CDR1 ENHRY and CDR2 SYGVKD. The CDR3 sequence is 14 residues long. The ends lost 6 bases at V and 5 bases at J; junction bases unmatched: 6. The CDR3 is CAISFGTGEYGYTF. The CDR3 nucleotides read TGTGCCATCAGCTTCGGGACAGGGGAATATGGCTACACCTTC.

The V call is TRBV28, the J call TRBJ2-3; no reliable D call. Trimming removed 2 bases from V and 1 base from J, with 10 bases in between. The CDR3 spans 15 residues. Germline CDR1 reads MDHEN; CDR2 reads SYDVKM. CDR3: CASSLRGGCTDTQYF. CDR3 sequence (DNA): TGTGCCAGCAGTTTACGAGGTGGCTGCACAGATACGCAGTATTTT.

The rearrangement links TRBV14 to TRBJ2-3; tentatively, D is TRBD2 (6 bases). This CDR3 has 18 amino acids. Trimming took off 0 bases at V and 1 base at J, with 17 bases between the two ends. Looked up from germline, CDR1 is SGHDN and CDR2 is FVKESK. CDR3 nucleotides: TGTGCCAGCAGCCAAGAAGGAGGAAGCGGGTGGGGCACAGATACGCAGTATTTT. Translated: CASSQEGGSGWGTDTQYF.

The chain recombines TRBV28 with TRBJ2-1; 7 positions match TRBD2. The germline gives CDR1 MDHEN, CDR2 SYDVKM. The CDR3 runs 14 residues. Trimming took 2 bases from V and 7 from J; bases not matched to a gene: 5. The CDR3 sequence: CASSLGAGENEQFF. The CDR3 coding sequence is TGTGCCAGCAGTTTAGGGGCGGGAGAGAATGAGCAGTTCTTC. Together with reference TRBV28 and TRBJ2-1, the CDR3 gives the full variable domain: DVKVTQSSRYLVKRTGEKVFLECVQDMDHENMFWYRQDPGLGLRLIYFSYDVKMKEKGDIPEGYSVSREKKERFSLILESASTNQTSMYLCASSLGAGENEQFFGPGTRLTVL.

With regard to this clone: The same CDR3 is also encoded by other DNA sequences in this sample. This rearrangement joins TRBV5-1 to TRBJ2-3; 9 nucleotides align to TRBD1. The germline CDR1 and CDR2 sequences are SGHRS and YFSETQ. The CDR3 runs 14 residues. Losses at the gene ends were 3 bases for V and 3 bases for J; bases not matched to a gene: 2. The CDR3, as DNA: TGCGCCAGCAGCTCCGGACAGGGGACAGATACGCAGTATTTT. It specifies CASSSGQGTDTQYF.

This clone was recorded once. J is TRBJ1-2 and V is TRBV11-3; 7 bases fit TRBD1. The germline CDR1 and CDR2 sequences are SGHNT and YENEEA. The length of the CDR3 is 17 residues. V dropped 0 bases and J dropped 8; count of bases not matched to a gene: 15. CDR3: CASSLDLPGQSSTGYTF. In DNA form, the CDR3 reads TGTGCCAGCAGCTTAGATCTTCCGGGACAGTCTTCGACGGGCTACACCTTC.

The chain couples TRBV15 to TRBJ2-3, with 8 bases matching TRBD2. Germline CDR1 reads LNHNV; CDR2 reads YYDKDF (reference sequence). The CDR3 contains 22 residues. The junction had 22 bases not matched to a gene; V was cut back by 0 bases and J by 2 bases. CDR3: CATSRDRGGGTATDSLTDTQYF. Here the CDR3 DNA reads TGTGCCACCAGCAGAGATCGGGGGGGCGGGACGGCGACCGATTCCCTCACAGATACGCAGTATTTT.

Comments on this clone: Germline is not matched at one junction end, which may reflect a read error. The chain recombines TRBV4-3 with TRBJ1-2; no clear D. The CDR3 runs 11 residues. Germline-derived CDR1 and CDR2 are LGHNA and YSLEER. Here the CDR3 DNA reads TGCGCCAGCAGCCAAGATGAGGGCAGATACTTC. Encoded protein: CASSQDEGRYF.

This clone was found once. The genes are TRBV18 and TRBJ2-3, with TRBD2 as a possible D gene (5 bases). The V gene lost 3 bases and the J gene lost 1 base, with 17 bases spanning the gap. Germline CDR1 is KGHSH and CDR2 is LQKENI. The CDR3 runs to 17 residues. CDR3 sequence: CASSPQSAEAGTDTQYF. CDR3 DNA: TGTGCCAGCTCACCCCAGTCCGCGGAGGCGGGCACAGATACGCAGTATTTT. Filled out from reference TRBV18 and TRBJ2-3, the complete variable domain reads NAGVMQNPRHLVRRRGQEARLRCSPMKGHSHVYWYRQLPEEGLKFMVYLQKENIIDESGMPKERFSAEFPKEGPSILRIQQVVRGDSAAYFCASSPQSAEAGTDTQYFGPGTRLTVL.

The V call is TRBV6-1, the J call TRBJ1-2, with TRBD1 as a possible D gene (5 bases). This CDR3 comprises 14 residues. Deletions cut 7 bases from V and 8 bases from J, with 20 bases between. CDR1 is MNHNS, CDR2 SASEGT, per germline. The CDR3 DNA reads TGTGCCAGCATTAGGGGCTACGAATCCTCAGGCTACACCTTC. It translates to CASIRGYESSGYTF.

The V and J genes are TRBV29-1 and TRBJ2-7; 10 positions match TRBD1. Germline V gene data show CDR1 as SQVTM and CDR2 as ANQGSEA. V lost 4 bases to trimming and J lost 4 bases; unmatched junction nucleotides: 4. The CDR3 runs 13 residues. The CDR3 loop reads CSVVRQGAYEQYF. The CDR3 nucleotides read TGCAGCGTTGTTCGACAGGGGGCATACGAGCAGTACTTC.

The rearrangement links TRBV19 to TRBJ2-1; a possible D gene is TRBD1 (8 bases). Germline CDR1 is LNHDA and CDR2 is SQIVND (reference sequence). The CDR3 is 16 amino acids. The V end lost 1 base, the J end lost 6 bases, and 16 bases lay between the germline ends. CDR3 coding DNA: TGTGCCAGTAGTATAGGGGGGGGGACAGGAAGCAATGAGCAGTTCTTC. Translating gives CASSIGGGTGSNEQFF. The full variable domain, in which reference TRBV19 and TRBJ2-1 provide the parts outside the CDR3, is DGGITQSPKYLFRKEGQNVTLSCEQNLNHDAMYWYRQDPGQGLRLIYYSQIVNDFQKGDIAEGYSVSREKKESFPLTVTSAQKNPTAFYLCASSIGGGTGSNEQFFGPGTRLTVL.

The genes are TRBV28 and TRBJ2-5; 9 nucleotides line up with TRBD1. V lost 0 bases, J lost 0 bases, and 2 bases stayed unmatched. CDR3 size: 16 residues. Germline-derived CDR1 and CDR2 are MDHEN and SYDVKM. The CDR3 nucleotides read TGTGCCAGCAGTTTATGCGACAGGGGGTACCAAGAGACCCAGTACTTC. Residues: CASSLCDRGYQETQYF. The full variable domain, rest sourced from reference TRBV28 and TRBJ2-5, is DVKVTQSSRYLVKRTGEKVFLECVQDMDHENMFWYRQDPGLGLRLIYFSYDVKMKEKGDIPEGYSVSREKKERFSLILESASTNQTSMYLCASSLCDRGYQETQYFGPGTRLLVL.

This clone has only one observation. The rearrangement links TRBV9 to TRBJ2-2; the D gene is possibly TRBD2 (5 bases). CDR1 and CDR2 (germline): SGDLS, YYNGEE. This CDR3 is built from 17 residues. Deletions cut 4 bases from V and 0 bases from J, with 16 bases between. The CDR3 DNA reads as TGTGCCAGCAGCTCCCCCTTGGTAGCGACGAACACCGGGGAGCTGTTTTTT. This codes for CASSSPLVATNTGELFF.

The chain has TRBV4-1 and TRBJ1-4; unclear D gene. The CDR3 runs 13 residues. The V and J ends lost 1 base and 5 bases respectively, with 5 bases between them. Germline lookup yields CDR1 MGHRA and CDR2 YSYEKL. The CDR3 DNA is TGCGCCAGCAGCCAAGGGAGCAATGAAAAACTGTTTTTT. Amino acids: CASSQGSNEKLFF.

The V gene is TRBV4-3, the J gene TRBJ2-2, with D possibly TRBD1 on 6 matching bases. Trimming pared 3 bases from V and 6 bases from J, leaving 23 bases between. The CDR3 contains 18 residues. From germline, CDR1 is LGHNA and CDR2 YSLEER. The CDR3 DNA follows: TGCGCCAGCAGCCACCGCCCCACCCAGGGGTGGATTGCCGGGGAGCTGTTTTTT. Translated: CASSHRPTQGWIAGELFF.